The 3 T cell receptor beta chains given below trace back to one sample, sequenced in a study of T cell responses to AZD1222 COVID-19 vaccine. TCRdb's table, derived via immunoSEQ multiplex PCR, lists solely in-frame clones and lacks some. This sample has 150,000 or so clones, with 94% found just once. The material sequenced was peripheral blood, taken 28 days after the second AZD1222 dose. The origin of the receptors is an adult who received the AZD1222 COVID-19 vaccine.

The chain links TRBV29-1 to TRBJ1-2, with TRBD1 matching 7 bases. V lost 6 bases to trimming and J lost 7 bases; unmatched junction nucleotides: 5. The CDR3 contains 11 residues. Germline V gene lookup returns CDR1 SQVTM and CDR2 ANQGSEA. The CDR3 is CSVTGAGGYTF. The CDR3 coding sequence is TGCAGCGTCACAGGGGCCGGTGGCTACACCTTC.

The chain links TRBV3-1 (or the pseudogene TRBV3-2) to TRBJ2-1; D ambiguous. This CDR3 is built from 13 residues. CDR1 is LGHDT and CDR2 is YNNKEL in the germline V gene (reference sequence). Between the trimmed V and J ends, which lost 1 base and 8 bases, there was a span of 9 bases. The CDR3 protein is CASSQGLGYEQFF. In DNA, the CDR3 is TGTGCCAGCAGCCAAGGGCTGGGGTATGAGCAGTTCTTC.

CDR3 DNA sequence: TGTGCCAGCAGCCCCTTAGGGGGTGAGGGAGAGACCCAGTACTTC. Encoded protein: CASSPLGGEGETQYF. V and J are TRBV7-9 and TRBJ2-5; the D gene is possibly TRBD1 (6 bases). The CDR3 is 15 residues long. The V gene's germline CDR1 is SEHNR and CDR2 FQNEAQ (reference sequence). Trimming pared 5 bases from V and 4 bases from J, leaving 17 bases between.